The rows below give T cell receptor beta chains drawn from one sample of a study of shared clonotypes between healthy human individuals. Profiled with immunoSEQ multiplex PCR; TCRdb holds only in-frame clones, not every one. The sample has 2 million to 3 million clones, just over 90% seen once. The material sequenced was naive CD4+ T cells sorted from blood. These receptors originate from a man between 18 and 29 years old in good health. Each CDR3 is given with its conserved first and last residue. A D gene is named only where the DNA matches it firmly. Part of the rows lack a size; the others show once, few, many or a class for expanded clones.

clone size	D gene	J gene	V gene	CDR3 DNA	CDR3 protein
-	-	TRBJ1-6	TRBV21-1	TGTGCCAGCAGCAACTCGACGGACAGGGCAAGGGGTTCACCCCTCCACTTT	CASSNSTDRARGSPLHF
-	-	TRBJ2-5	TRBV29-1	TGCAGCGCTAGCTCCGGGACAGAGACCCAGTACTTC	CSASSGTETQYF
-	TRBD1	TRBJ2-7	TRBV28	TGTGCCAGCAGTTCACCACCGGGACAGGGGATCGAGCAGTACTTC	CASSSPPGQGIEQYF
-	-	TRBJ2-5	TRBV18	TGTGCCAGCTCACCTTCGGGGTCGGAGACCCAGTACTTC	CASSPSGSETQYF
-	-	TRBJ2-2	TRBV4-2	TGTGCCAGCAGCCACCCGCCGTATGAGAACACCGGGGAGCTGTTTTTT	CASSHPPYENTGELFF
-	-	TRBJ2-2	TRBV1	TGCACCAGCAGGCCTAAACTAGCGGCGGAATCCACCGGGGAGCTGTTTTTT	CTSRPKLAAESTGELFF
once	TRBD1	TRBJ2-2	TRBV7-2	TGTGCCAGCAGCTCAACCTCGGGACAGGGCACCGGGGAGCTGTTTTTT	CASSSTSGQGTGELFF
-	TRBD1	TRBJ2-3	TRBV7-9	TGTGCCAGCAGCTGGGGGACAGGGCGCCAAGATACGCAGTATTTT	CASSWGTGRQDTQYF
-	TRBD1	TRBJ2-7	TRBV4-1	TGCGCCAGCAGCCGAGTACTAACGGACAGGTTTACCTACGAGCAGTACTTC	CASSRVLTDRFTYEQYF
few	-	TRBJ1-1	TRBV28	TGTGCCAGCAGTTCGACAGCCTTGAACACTGAAGCTTTCTTT	CASSSTALNTEAFF
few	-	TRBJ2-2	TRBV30	TGTGCCTGGCATGGGGACACCGGGGAGCTGTTTTTT	CAWHGDTGELFF
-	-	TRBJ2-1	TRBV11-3	TGTGCCAGCAGCCTTTCAAGTAACAATGAGCAGTTCTTC	CASSLSSNNEQFF
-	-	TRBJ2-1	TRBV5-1	TGCGCCAGCAAGGGGCTCGGCGGGGAGTCCTACAATGAGCAGTTCTTC	CASKGLGGESYNEQFF
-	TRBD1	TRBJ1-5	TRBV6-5	TGTGCCAGCAGTACGACAGGGGGGGGCAATCAGCCCCAGCATTTT	CASSTTGGGNQPQHF
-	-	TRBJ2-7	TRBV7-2	TGTGCCAGCAGCTTAATTCAAGGAACCTCCTACGAGCAGTACTTC	CASSLIQGTSYEQYF
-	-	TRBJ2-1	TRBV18	TGTGCCAGCTCACCACAGGGGCAAGTGGGTAATGAGCAGTTCTTC	CASSPQGQVGNEQFF
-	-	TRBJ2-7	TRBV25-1	TGTGCCAGCAGTGACCTCGACAACAACGAGCAGTACTTC	CASSDLDNNEQYF
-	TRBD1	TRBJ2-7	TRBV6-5	TGTGCCAGCGGTCGCGGACAGGGGGCTCCCGAGCAGTACTTC	CASGRGQGAPEQYF
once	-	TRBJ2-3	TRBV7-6	TGTGCCAGCAGCTTAAGGGGGATGGCAGATACGCAGTATTTT	CASSLRGMADTQYF
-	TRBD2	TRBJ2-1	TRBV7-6	TGTGCCAGCAGCCCCGGGAGGCATGATTACAATGAGCAGTTCTTC	CASSPGRHDYNEQFF
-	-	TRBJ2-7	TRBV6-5	TGTGCCAGCAATTTGGAGGGCCCGACCTACGAGCAGTACTTC	CASNLEGPTYEQYF
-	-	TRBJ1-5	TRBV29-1	TGCAGCGTTTCGGTAGGGGGGAGCAATCAGCCCCAGCATTTT	CSVSVGGSNQPQHF
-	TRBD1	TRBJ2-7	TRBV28	TGTGCCAGCCAGGGGGCGCGTGAGCAGTACTTC	CASQGAREQYF
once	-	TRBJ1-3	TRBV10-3	TGTGCCATCAGTGAGTTTTTAGGCTCTGGAAACACCATATATTTT	CAISEFLGSGNTIYF
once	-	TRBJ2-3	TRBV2	TGTGCCAGCAGTGTCTTAGGGGCGGGGAGCACAGATACGCAGTATTTT	CASSVLGAGSTDTQYF
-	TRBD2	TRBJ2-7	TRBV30	TGTGCCTGGAGTAGCGGGGGGTTCTCCTACGAGCAGTACTTC	CAWSSGGFSYEQYF
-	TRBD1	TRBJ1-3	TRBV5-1	TGCGCCAGCAGCTCATCAGGGGGCCGAAACTCTGGAAACACCATATATTTT	CASSSSGGRNSGNTIYF
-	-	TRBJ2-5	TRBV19	TGTGCCAGTAGTAAACCACAGGGAGGAGAGACCCAGTACTTC	CASSKPQGGETQYF
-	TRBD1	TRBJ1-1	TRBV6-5	TGTGCCAGCAGTTACTCGAGACAGGGGAATACTGAAGCTTTCTTT	CASSYSRQGNTEAFF
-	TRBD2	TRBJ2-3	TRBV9	TGTGCCAGCAGCGTTGTAGGACTAGCGGGGGGGATGCAGTATTTT	CASSVVGLAGGMQYF
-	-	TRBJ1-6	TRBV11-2	TGTGCCAGCAGCTTCCCCGGCCCGGGGTTGCCCCTCCACTTT	CASSFPGPGLPLHF
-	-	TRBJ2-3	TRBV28	TGTGCCAGCAGTCCCATCTCTAGCACGGATACGCAGTATTTT	CASSPISSTDTQYF
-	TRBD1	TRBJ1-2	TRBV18	TGTGCCAGCTCACCTCTACCAGGGGGCGACTATGGCTACACCTTC	CASSPLPGGDYGYTF
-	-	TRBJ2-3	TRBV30	-	CAWTRDSSSGTQYF
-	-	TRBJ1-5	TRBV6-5	TGTGCCAGCAGCAGACAGTCCAATCAGCCCCAGCATTTT	CASSRQSNQPQHF
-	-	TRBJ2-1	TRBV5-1	TGCGCCAGCAGCCTTACTTTCAATGAGCAGTTCTTC	CASSLTFNEQFF
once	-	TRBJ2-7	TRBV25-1	TGTGCCAGCAGTGAATCCGCCACCTACGAGCAGTACTTC	CASSESATYEQYF
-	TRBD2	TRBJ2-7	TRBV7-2	TGTGCCAGCAGCTTAGCCATTCTAGCGGGGGCGGGCTACGAGCAGTACTTC	CASSLAILAGAGYEQYF
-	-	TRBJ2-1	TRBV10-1	TGCGCCAGCAGTCGATCACCCGTAGGGAACAATGAGCAGTTCTTC	CASSRSPVGNNEQFF
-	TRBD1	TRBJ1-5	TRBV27	TGTGCCAGCAGTCCGACAGGGGGCTTTGGCAATCAGCCCCAGCATTTT	CASSPTGGFGNQPQHF
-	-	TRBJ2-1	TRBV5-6	TGTGCCAGCAGCGGTGGGCGGGGCTCCTACAATGAGCAGTTCTTC	CASSGGRGSYNEQFF
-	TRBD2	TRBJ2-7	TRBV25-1	TGTGCCAGCAGTGAATTTACGGGGGGGGCGAACGAGCAGTACTTC	CASSEFTGGANEQYF
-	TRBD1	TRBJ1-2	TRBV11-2	TGTGCCAGCAGCTTAAACAGGGGGCCGGGCTATGGCTACACCTTC	CASSLNRGPGYGYTF
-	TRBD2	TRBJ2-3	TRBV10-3	TGTGCCATCAGCGCCGAAGGGAGGGGAGCGGTAGATACGCAGTATTTT	CAISAEGRGAVDTQYF
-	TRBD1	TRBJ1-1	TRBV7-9	TGTGCCACCATGGAGGGGGCACAAGCTTTCTTT	CATMEGAQAFF
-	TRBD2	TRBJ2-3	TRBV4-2	TGTGCCAGCAGCCAAGATTCAACTAGCGGTACAGATACGCAGTATTTT	CASSQDSTSGTDTQYF
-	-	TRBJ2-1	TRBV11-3	TGTGCCAGCAGCTTAGTGGGCAGGGATAACAATGAGCAGTTCTTC	CASSLVGRDNNEQFF
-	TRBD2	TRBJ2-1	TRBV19	TGTGCCAGTAGTATAGATGGCGGGAGGATCTACAATGAGCAGTTCTTC	CASSIDGGRIYNEQFF
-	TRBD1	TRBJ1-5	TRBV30	TGTGCCTGGAGTGTAGAGGGACAGTTCAATCAGCCCCAGCATTTT	CAWSVEGQFNQPQHF
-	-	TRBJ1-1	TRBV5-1	TGCGCCAGCAGCCTCCCAGGACCTGGCACTGAAGCTTTCTTT	CASSLPGPGTEAFF
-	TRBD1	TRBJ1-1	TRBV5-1	TGCGCCAGCAGCTTGCATGGACAGGAGAACACTGAAGCTTTCTTT	CASSLHGQENTEAFF
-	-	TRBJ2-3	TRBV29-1	TGCAGCGTGAACAGCCCTAGCCTGGGCACAGATACGCAGTATTTT	CSVNSPSLGTDTQYF
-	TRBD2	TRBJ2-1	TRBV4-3	TGCGCCAGCAGCCAAGGCGGACTAGCGGGAGTCGATGAGCAGTTCTTC	CASSQGGLAGVDEQFF
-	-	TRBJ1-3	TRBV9	TGTGCCAGCAGCGTAGCGGCAGCTCCTGGAAACACCATATATTTT	CASSVAAAPGNTIYF
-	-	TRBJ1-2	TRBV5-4	TGTGCCAGCAGCTTGGGTCCCGGAGTTGATAACTATGGCTACACCTTC	CASSLGPGVDNYGYTF